Following are 11 T cell receptor beta chains from one sample sequenced in a study of T cells in Graves' hyperthyroidism and ophthalmopathy. TCR beta CDR3 regions were amplified from RNA. The study used the HTBI primer set for a first-round RT-PCR of the TCR CDR3. TCRdb passed the multiplex PCR reads through MiXCR, listing each CDR3 protein once. The sample has fewer than 750,000 distinct CDR3 sequences, about 14% seen once. Sequenced material: blood. The receptors were sampled from a woman between 50 and 59 years old with Graves' ophthalmopathy.

This clonotype was recorded many times. The chain uses TRBV30 and TRBJ2-7; D may be TRBD2 (5 bases). The CDR3 is 12 amino acids. V lost 4 bases and J lost 2, with 9 bases in between. Germline V lookup: CDR1 GTSNPN, CDR2 SVGIG (reference sequence). The CDR3 nucleotides read TGTGCCTGGACCGGAGGCCCCTACGAGCAGTACTTC. Its translation is CAWTGGPYEQYF.

CDR3 sequence reads: CASSYLTDSLAPEQYF. CDR3 in DNA: TGTGCCAGCAGTTACCTGACAGACAGCTTAGCACCCGAGCAGTACTTC. The V call is TRBV6-2 or TRBV6-3, the J call TRBJ2-7; weak D call: TRBD1 (5 bases). Germline CDR1 and CDR2: MNHEY and SVGEGT. The CDR3 is 16 residues long. Trimming took off 2 bases at V and 6 bases at J, with 20 bases between the two ends.

This clonotype was observed at least ten times. The chain links TRBV28 to TRBJ1-5, with D hard to call. The CDR3 totals 13 residues. Looked up from germline, CDR1 is MDHEN and CDR2 is SYDVKM. The V and J ends lost 3 bases and 6 bases respectively, with 9 bases between them. The CDR3 nucleotides are TGTGCCAGCAGTTTTTTGTGGGGTCAGCCCCAGCATTTT. As protein: CASSFLWGQPQHF.

This clonotype was picked up many times. The DNA of the CDR3 is TGTGCCAGCAGTCCCAAGCGGGCTGCCTACAATGAGCAGTTCTTC. It translates to CASSPKRAAYNEQFF. V usage is TRBV6-5 and J usage is TRBJ2-1; D may be TRBD2 (6 bases). The germline gives CDR1 MNHEY, CDR2 SVGAGI. The CDR3 has 15 amino acids. V was pared by 5 bases and J by 2 bases, with 13 bases between.

This clonotype was detected many times. This rearrangement joins TRBV6-2 or TRBV6-3 to TRBJ1-5; TRBD1 aligns across 8 bases. With 6 bases clipped from V and 2 bases from J, the junction kept 9 bases outside the gene matches. Germline values: CDR1 MNHEY, CDR2 SVGEGT. The CDR3 is made up of 16 amino acids. CDR3: CASRQPDRGGNQPQHF. The CDR3 DNA sequence: TGTGCCAGCAGGCAACCCGACAGGGGAGGCAATCAGCCCCAGCATTTT.

This clonotype was seen ten or more times. The chain combines TRBV20-1 with TRBJ2-3; D uncertain. Trimming took off 1 base at V and 0 bases at J, with 14 bases between the two ends. The CDR3 length is 16 residues. From germline, CDR1 is DFQATT and CDR2 SNEGSKA (reference sequence). As DNA, the CDR3 is TGCAGTGCTAGAGTCCGCCGTATCGCTAGCACAGATACGCAGTATTTT. Amino acid sequence: CSARVRRIASTDTQYF.

At least ten counts were recorded for this clonotype. The V gene is TRBV28, the J gene TRBJ1-5, with D possibly TRBD1 on 6 matching bases. Germline-derived CDR1 and CDR2 are MDHEN and SYDVKM. V lost 3 bases and J 7 bases, leaving 13 bases between the germline ends. The CDR3 has 14 amino acids. CDR3 amino acids: CASSFRGAGQPQHF. DNA of the CDR3: TGTGCCAGCAGTTTTAGGGGGGCTGGACAGCCCCAGCATTTT.

The chain employs TRBV27 and TRBJ1-3; D is unresolved. CDR1 and CDR2 from the germline V gene are MNHEY and SMNVEV (reference sequence). The CDR3 spans 15 residues. The germline V and J ends were trimmed by 5 bases and 1 base, with 12 bases remaining between them. The CDR3 DNA sequence: TGTGCCAGCAGTCCCCACGCCGATTCTGGAAACACCATATATTTT. Its translation is CASSPHADSGNTIYF.

CDR3 nucleotide sequence: TGTGCCAGCAGTGAATGGGGCAGGGATGAAGGCTACACCTTC. Encoded protein: CASSEWGRDEGYTF. V usage is TRBV25-1 and J usage is TRBJ1-2; the D gene is possibly TRBD1 (5 bases). The germline gives CDR1 MGHDK, CDR2 SYGVNS. The ends were cut back, 1 base at V and 8 bases at J, with 14 bases in the middle. The CDR3 is 14 amino acids.

This clonotype appeared many times. The chain joins TRBV20-1 to TRBJ2-3, with TRBD2 matching over 7 bases. Germline values: CDR1 DFQATT, CDR2 SNEGSKA (reference sequence). CDR3 length equals 14 residues. V shed 6 bases, J shed 0 bases, and the junction held 6 bases outside the gene matches. CDR3: CSASKGGSTDTQYF. CDR3 sequence (DNA): TGCAGTGCCAGTAAGGGAGGGAGCACAGATACGCAGTATTTT.

This clonotype came up a few times. This chain joins TRBV9 and TRBJ2-1; TRBD1 matches at 9 bases. The length of the CDR3 is 13 residues. V lost 7 bases, J lost 7 bases, and 6 bases stayed unmatched. In germline, CDR1 is SGDLS, CDR2 YYNGEE. The CDR3 loop reads CASGGTGWNEQFF. The CDR3 region has the DNA TGTGCCAGCGGGGGGACAGGGTGGAATGAGCAGTTCTTC.